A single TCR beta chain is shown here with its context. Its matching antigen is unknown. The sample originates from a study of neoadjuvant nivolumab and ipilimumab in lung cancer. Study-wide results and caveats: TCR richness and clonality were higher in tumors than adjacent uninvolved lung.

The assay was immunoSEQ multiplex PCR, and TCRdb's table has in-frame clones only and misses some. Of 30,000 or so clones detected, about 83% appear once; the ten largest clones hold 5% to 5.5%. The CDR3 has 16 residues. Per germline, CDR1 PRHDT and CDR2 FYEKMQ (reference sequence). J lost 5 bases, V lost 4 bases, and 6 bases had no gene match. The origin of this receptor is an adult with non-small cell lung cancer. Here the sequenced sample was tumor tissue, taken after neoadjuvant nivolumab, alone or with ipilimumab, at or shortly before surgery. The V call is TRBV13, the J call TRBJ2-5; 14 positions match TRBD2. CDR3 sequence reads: CASSSGLAGGSETQYF. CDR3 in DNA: TGTGCCAGCAGCTCCGGACTAGCGGGAGGTAGCGAGACCCAGTACTTC. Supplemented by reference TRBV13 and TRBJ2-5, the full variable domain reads AAGVIQSPRHLIKEKRETATLKCYPIPRHDTVYWYQQGPGQDPQFLISFYEKMQSDKGSIPDRFSAQQFSDYHSELNMSSLELGDSALYFCASSSGLAGGSETQYFGPGTRLLVL.